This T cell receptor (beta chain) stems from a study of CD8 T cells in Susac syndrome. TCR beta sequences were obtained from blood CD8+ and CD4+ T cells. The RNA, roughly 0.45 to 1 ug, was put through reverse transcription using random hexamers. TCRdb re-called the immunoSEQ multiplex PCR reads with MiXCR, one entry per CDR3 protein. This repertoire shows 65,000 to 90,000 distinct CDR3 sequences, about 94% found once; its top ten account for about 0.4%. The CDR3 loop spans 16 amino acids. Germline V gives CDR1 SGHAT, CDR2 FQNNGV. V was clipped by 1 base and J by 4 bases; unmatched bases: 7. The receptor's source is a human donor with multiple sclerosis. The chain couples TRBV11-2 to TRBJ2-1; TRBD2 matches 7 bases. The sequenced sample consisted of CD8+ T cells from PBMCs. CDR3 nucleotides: TGTGCCAGCAGCTTAGTACCTAGCGGTATTTACAATGAGCAGTTCTTC. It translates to CASSLVPSGIYNEQFF.